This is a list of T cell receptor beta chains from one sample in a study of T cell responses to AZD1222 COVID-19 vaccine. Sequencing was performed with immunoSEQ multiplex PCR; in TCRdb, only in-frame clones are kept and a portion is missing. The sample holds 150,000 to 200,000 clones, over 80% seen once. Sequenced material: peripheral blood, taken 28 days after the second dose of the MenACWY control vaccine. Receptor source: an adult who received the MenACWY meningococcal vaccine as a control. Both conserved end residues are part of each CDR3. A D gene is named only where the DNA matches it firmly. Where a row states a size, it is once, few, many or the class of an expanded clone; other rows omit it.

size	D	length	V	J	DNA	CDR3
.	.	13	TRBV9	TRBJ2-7	TGTGCCAGCAGCGTAGGGGTATCCTACGAGCAGTACTTC	CASSVGVSYEQYF
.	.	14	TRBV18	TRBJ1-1	TGTGCCAGCTCACCCAACGAGGGGAGCACTGAAGCTTTCTTT	CASSPNEGSTEAFF
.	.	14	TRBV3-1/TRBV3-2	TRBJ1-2	TGTGCCAGCAGCCAAGATCTACGGCAGTATGGCTACACCTTC	CASSQDLRQYGYTF
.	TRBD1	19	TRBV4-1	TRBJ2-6	TGCGCCAGCAGCCAAAGCCCCGGACAGGACTTCTCTGGGGCCAACGTCCTGACTTTC	CASSQSPGQDFSGANVLTF
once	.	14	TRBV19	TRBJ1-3	TGTGCCAGTAGTGCCAGCGCCTCTGGAAACACCATATATTTT	CASSASASGNTIYF
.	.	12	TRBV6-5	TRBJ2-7	TGTGCCAGCAGACAGGGAACCTACGAGCAGTACTTC	CASRQGTYEQYF
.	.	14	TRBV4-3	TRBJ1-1	TGCGCCAGCAGCCAAGGCGCGGTGAACACTGAAGCTTTCTTT	CASSQGAVNTEAFF
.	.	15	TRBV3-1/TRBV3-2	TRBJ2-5	TGTGCCAGCAGCCAAGATCACCGGGTGCAAGAGACCCAGTACTTC	CASSQDHRVQETQYF
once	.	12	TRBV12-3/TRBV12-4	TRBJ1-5	TGTGCCAGCACCAATAGCAATCAGCCCCAGCATTTT	CASTNSNQPQHF
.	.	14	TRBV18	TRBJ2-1	TGTGCCAGCTCAGGAGAGGGTCCTGTGGATGAGCAGTTCTTC	CASSGEGPVDEQFF
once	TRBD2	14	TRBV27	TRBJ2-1	TGTGCCAGCAGGCACCGGGGGGAGCCCAATGAGCAGTTCTTC	CASRHRGEPNEQFF
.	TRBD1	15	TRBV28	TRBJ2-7	TGTGCCAGCAGCCTCGGGACAGGGGGACCCTACGAGCAGTACTTC	CASSLGTGGPYEQYF
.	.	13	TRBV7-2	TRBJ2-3	TGTGCCAGCAGCCCCACTATCACAGATACGCAGTATTTT	CASSPTITDTQYF
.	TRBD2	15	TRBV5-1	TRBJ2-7	TGCGCCAGTCCTTCCGGGGGGGGCAGCTCCTACGAGCAGTACTTC	CASPSGGGSSYEQYF
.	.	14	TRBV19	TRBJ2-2	TGTGCCAGTAGGGCGCTCCAGAACACCGGGGAGCTGTTTTTT	CASRALQNTGELFF
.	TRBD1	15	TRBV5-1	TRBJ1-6	TGCGCCAGCAGCCTAAATGGACAGGCGAATTCACCCCTCCACTTT	CASSLNGQANSPLHF
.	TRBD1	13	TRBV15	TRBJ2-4	TGTGCCACCACAACAGGGGGGACGGACATTCAGTACTTC	CATTTGGTDIQYF
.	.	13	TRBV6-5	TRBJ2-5	TGTGCCAGCAGTTCGGTTGGGGGAGAGACCCAGTACTTC	CASSSVGGETQYF
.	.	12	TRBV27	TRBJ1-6	TGTGCCAGCAGATCATATAATTCACCCCTCCACTTT	CASRSYNSPLHF
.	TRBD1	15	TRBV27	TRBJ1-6	TGTGCCAGCAGTTTAAGTGGACAGGGTCCGAGACCCCTCCACTTT	CASSLSGQGPRPLHF